The clone carrying this TCR beta chain came up a few times. This entry comes from a study of T cells in tumors after PD-1 blockade. Sequencing used immunoSEQ multiplex PCR; TCRdb keeps in-frame clones, though not all of them. The data show just under 65,000 clones, with around two thirds seen just once and about 4.8% held by the top ten. Template: tumor biopsy or peripheral blood genomic DNA, roughly 616-6,500 ng per sample. The junction had 6 bases not matched to a gene; V was cut back by 4 bases and J by 4 bases. The CDR3 consists of 16 residues. The germline V gene has CDR1 KGHSH and CDR2 LQKENI. The sample in question was PBMCs, obtained after anti-PD-1 treatment. This clonotype originated in a human donor with basal cell carcinoma. The chain joins TRBV18 to TRBJ2-2; TRBD1 matches at 10 bases. CDR3 in DNA: TGTGCCAGCTCACTCGACAGGGGGCTGGGCACCGGGGAGCTGTTTTTT. Translating gives CASSLDRGLGTGELFF.